The rows below give T cell receptor beta chains drawn from one sample of a study of spatial heterogeneity in lung cancer. TCRdb ran MiXCR on the 5' RACE reads and lists one entry per CDR3 protein. The sample contains over 50,000 distinct CDR3 sequences, under 7.5% of which appear only once. The material was PBMCs, obtained at surgery. The receptor source for this set is a female donor with early-stage non-small cell lung cancer. Both conserved end residues are part of each CDR3. Fields, in order: clone size, D gene, J gene, V gene, CDR3 DNA, CDR3 protein. The D gene is left open where the match is weak. The size entry is marked missing in some rows and otherwise reads once, few, many or a size class.

many NA TRBJ2-5 TRBV6-4 TGTGCCAGCAGTGACCTAAGACAGCAAGAGACCCAGTACTTC CASSDLRQQETQYF
few TRBD1 TRBJ1-2 TRBV3-1 TGTGCCAGCAGCCAAGATTTAGACTTCGGGACAGGGGGCAACTATGGCTACACCTTC CASSQDLDFGTGGNYGYTF
many NA TRBJ1-5 TRBV7-2 TGTGCCAGCAGCCCGGCACCCGGGCAGCCCCAGCATTTT CASSPAPGQPQHF
many NA TRBJ1-5 TRBV28 TGTGCCAGCAGTTTAAAACGAGGGTTTAGCAATCAGCCCCAGCATTTT CASSLKRGFSNQPQHF
few NA TRBJ1-3 TRBV11-1 TGTGCCAGCAGCTTCGTACAGGTCTCCTCTGGAAACACCATATATTTT CASSFVQVSSGNTIYF
NA NA TRBJ1-3 TRBV3-1 TGTGCCAGCAGCCAAGTACGGCTCTCTGGAAACACCATATATTTT CASSQVRLSGNTIYF
many TRBD2 TRBJ2-1 TRBV27 TGTGCCAGCAGTGGACTAGCGGGAGGGCTTCCCTCCTACAATGAGCAGTTCTTC CASSGLAGGLPSYNEQFF
NA NA TRBJ2-3 TRBV20-1 TGCAGTGCTAGTACGTTGGATACGCAGTATTTT CSASTLDTQYF
NA TRBD1 TRBJ1-1 TRBV24-1 TGTGCCACCAGTGAGCCCGGACAGGGTATGGAGGCGATGAACACTGAAGCTTTCTTT CATSEPGQGMEAMNTEAFF
many NA TRBJ1-1 TRBV10-2 TGCGCCAGCAGTGATTGGAGACCAAACACTGAAGCTTTCTTT CASSDWRPNTEAFF
many TRBD2 TRBJ2-4 TRBV28 TGTGCCAGCAGTTTAATGGGCGGGAGAGCCAAAAACATTCAGTACTTC CASSLMGGRAKNIQYF
many NA TRBJ1-1 TRBV12-3/TRBV12-4 TGTGCCAGCAGTCACAGGGTGGCTGAAGCTTTCTTT CASSHRVAEAFF
many NA TRBJ2-3 TRBV7-2 TGTGCCAGCAGCATCGACTCGAGCACAGATACGCAGTATTTT CASSIDSSTDTQYF
many TRBD1 TRBJ1-1 TRBV27 TGTGCCAGTTCGACAGGGGGCGGCACTGAAGCTTTCTTT CASSTGGGTEAFF
many NA TRBJ2-3 TRBV5-1 TGCGCCAGCAGCCTTGGTGGGGTGAGCACAGATACGCAGTATTTT CASSLGGVSTDTQYF
many NA TRBJ1-5 TRBV5-5 TGTGCCAGCAGCTTGGGGCACAGGGCTAGTCAGCCCCAGCATTTT CASSLGHRASQPQHF
few NA TRBJ1-1 TRBV10-2 TGCGCCAGCAGTGATCAGGGGCGCATCACTGAAGCTTTCTTT CASSDQGRITEAFF
many NA TRBJ2-7 TRBV7-8 TGTGCCAGCAGCTTAGAGCGCCCGGCGGTGGGAGCCGAGCAGTACTTC CASSLERPAVGAEQYF
many NA TRBJ2-5 TRBV20-1 TGCAGTGCTAGGGGACACAACCAAGAGACCCAGTACTTC CSARGHNQETQYF
NA TRBD1 TRBJ2-3 TRBV7-3 TGTGCCAGCAGCTTCGGACAGGGGGCTGACGCAGATACGCAGTATTTT CASSFGQGADADTQYF
many NA TRBJ1-1 TRBV3-1 TGTGCCAGCAGCCAAGATGAGGTGTCTGAAGCTTTCTTT CASSQDEVSEAFF